These 12 T cell receptor beta chains came from one sample sequenced in a study of patients with pleural tuberculosis. One entry per CDR3 protein results from TCRdb running MiXCR on the reads. The sample contains just under 30,000 distinct CDR3 sequences, about a sixth of which appear only once. Sequenced material: peripheral blood. All receptors come from a human donor with pleural tuberculosis.

This clonotype occurred many times. V usage is TRBV24-1 and J usage is TRBJ2-7, with a possible D match to TRBD1 (6 bases). There are 15 residues in the CDR3. Germline loops: CDR1 KGHDR, CDR2 SFDVKD. The V and J ends lost 3 bases and 3 bases respectively, with 14 bases between them. The CDR3 DNA follows: TGTGCCACCAGTGATCCAAAGGGGACACTCTACGAGCAGTACTTC. Protein product: CATSDPKGTLYEQYF.

This clonotype was seen just once. A read error is possible here, since a much larger clone lies one base away. This chain joins TRBV3-1 and TRBJ2-1; TRBD2 might be the D (6 bases). From germline, CDR1 is LGHDT and CDR2 YNNKEL (reference sequence). There are 14 residues in the CDR3. CDR3 nucleotide sequence: TGTTCCAGCAGCCGAGAGACTAGTCTGGGGGTGGTGTTCTTC. Residues: CSSSRETSLGVVFF.

Ten or more counts support this clonotype. The rearrangement joins TRBV2 to TRBJ1-2; perhaps TRBD1 as D (6 bases). The V and J ends lost 6 bases and 7 bases respectively, with 21 bases between them. Germline loops: CDR1 SNHLY, CDR2 FYNNEI. The CDR3 spans 15 residues. CDR3 sequence (DNA): TGTGCCAGCAGCCCCAACGGAGGGGGGGTGATTGGCTACACCTTC. It translates to CASSPNGGGVIGYTF.

This clonotype was detected ten times or more. CDR3 amino acids: CASSPPGGQETQYF. The CDR3 bases are TGCGCCAGCAGCCCCCCCGGGGGGCAAGAGACCCAGTACTTC. The gene calls are TRBV4-1 and TRBJ2-5; TRBD2 aligns across 7 bases. Germline V gives CDR1 MGHRA, CDR2 YSYEKL. The CDR3 length is 14 residues. V gave up 4 bases and J gave up 2 bases; unmatched junction bases: 4.

This clonotype was found many times. V and J are TRBV29-1 and TRBJ1-1, with 11 bases matching TRBD1. After removal of 2 bases from V and 4 bases from J, the junction contained 3 bases not matched to a gene. The CDR3 is 14 residues long. CDR1 SQVTM and CDR2 ANQGSEA come from the germline V gene. The CDR3: CSVERTGGVTEAFF. CDR3 nucleotides: TGCAGCGTTGAAAGGACAGGGGGCGTCACTGAAGCTTTCTTT.

This clonotype was seen repeatedly, ten times or more. V usage is TRBV24-1 and J usage is TRBJ2-7; TRBD2 is a possible D gene (6 bases). Trimming took off 4 bases at V and 5 bases at J, with 8 bases between the two ends. CDR3 length equals 12 residues. CDR1 is KGHDR, CDR2 SFDVKD, per germline. CDR3 coding DNA: TGTGCCACCAGTGACTCTAGCGACGAGCAGTACTTC. Translation: CATSDSSDEQYF.

This clonotype was observed at least ten times. V and J are TRBV20-1 and TRBJ2-7; D possibly uses TRBD1 or TRBD2 (5 bases each). CDR1 and CDR2 (germline): DFQATT, SNEGSKA (reference sequence). V dropped 0 bases and J dropped 1 base, with 10 bases sitting between them. This CDR3 has 14 amino acids. DNA for the CDR3: TGCAGTGCTAGAGATAGGGACGGGTCCTACGAGCAGTACTTC. This sequence encodes CSARDRDGSYEQYF.

This clonotype has a count of ten or more. The chain employs TRBV5-6 and TRBJ2-1; D is unresolved. The CDR3 is made up of 11 amino acids. The germline V gene has CDR1 SGHDT and CDR2 YYEEEE. V was trimmed by 1 base and J by 7 bases, leaving 3 bases between them. CDR3 residues: CASSLWNEQFF. The DNA of the CDR3 is TGTGCCAGCAGCTTGTGGAATGAGCAGTTCTTC.

This clonotype was seen many times. The chain couples TRBV3-1 to TRBJ2-1; unclear D gene. Germline V gene lookup returns CDR1 LGHDT and CDR2 YNNKEL (reference sequence). This CDR3 has 12 amino acids. V lost 0 bases and J 8 bases, leaving 5 bases between the germline ends. CDR3: CASSQEWDEQFF. The DNA for the CDR3 is TGTGCCAGCAGCCAAGAGTGGGATGAGCAGTTCTTC.

This clonotype was counted ten times or more. The chain is built from TRBV2 and TRBJ2-1; 9 nucleotides align to TRBD2. J lost 2 bases, V lost 11 bases, and 7 bases had no gene match. In germline, CDR1 is SNHLY, CDR2 FYNNEI. The CDR3 runs 14 residues. The CDR3 here is CAGSGSRTYNEQFF. CDR3 bases: TGTGCCGGTAGCGGGAGTCGAACCTACAATGAGCAGTTCTTC.

By share, this clonotype ranks as medium-sized. The V call is TRBV25-1, the J call TRBJ2-7; D unresolved. Germline V lookup: CDR1 MGHDK, CDR2 SYGVNS. V dropped 5 bases and J dropped 0 bases, with 5 bases sitting between them. CDR3 size: 12 residues. Here the CDR3 DNA reads TGTGCCAGCAGTCAGATCTCCTACGAGCAGTACTTC. Translation: CASSQISYEQYF.

This clonotype was recorded many times. The chain couples TRBV7-9 to TRBJ2-7; 8 bases map to TRBD2. Germline V gene data show CDR1 as SEHNR and CDR2 as FQNEAQ (reference sequence). With 1 base clipped from V and 3 bases from J, the junction kept 8 bases outside the gene matches. There are 16 residues in the CDR3. CDR3 nucleotide sequence: TGTGCCAGCAGCTTAGTAGGTAGCGGGGAGCACTACGAGCAGTACTTC. Translation: CASSLVGSGEHYEQYF.